This record concerns one T cell receptor (beta chain) sequence. In the original analysis: Using reference gene primer amplification, nucleated cell counts were estimated. Profiled with immunoSEQ multiplex PCR; TCRdb holds only in-frame clones, not every one. V and J calls and clone size are as listed in that table; D and trimming were resolved from the DNA. Seen here are around 81,000 clones, 80% to 90% observed once, and the top ten hold more than 4.5%. These data come from a study of blood T cell repertoires in COVID-19. Looking at the study overall: Collection of acute and convalescent COVID-19 samples took place in the United States, Italy and Spain. PBMCs, B-cell-depleted T cells, or T cells provided the cDNA or gDNA that made up the material.

The CDR3 contains 17 residues. Germline CDR1 LGHDT, CDR2 YNNKEL (reference sequence). J was trimmed by 3 bases and V by 4 bases; bases with no gene match: 9. This TCR was sampled from a woman of 80 years or more with acute or convalescent COVID-19. Sequencing used peripheral blood. The chain links TRBV3-1 (or the pseudogene TRBV3-2) to TRBJ2-5, with TRBD2 identical over 12 bases. This chain's CDR3 is CASSRRTSGKGKETQYF. CDR3 nucleotides: TGTGCCAGCAGCCGCCGGACTAGCGGGAAGGGAAAAGAGACCCAGTACTTC.